The next 17 T cell receptor beta chains were all read from a single sample in a study of shared clonotypes between healthy human individuals. CD45RO-negative, CCR7-selected cells formed the naive CD8 fraction, which excluded terminally differentiated effector memory CD45RA+ cells. Using immunoSEQ multiplex PCR, the repertoire was profiled, and TCRdb retains in-frame clones only, with some absent. The repertoire holds about 800,000 clones, about 96% seen once, with under 0.25% in the top ten. Sequenced material: naive CD8+ T cells sorted from blood. All receptors derive from a man aged 25 to 40 in good health.

V and J are TRBV5-1 and TRBJ1-5; D remains ambiguous. Germline CDR1 is SGHRS and CDR2 is YFSETQ. CDR3 length equals 15 residues. Deletions cut 1 base from V and 4 bases from J, with 12 bases between. CDR3: CASSLYPAENQPQHF. The CDR3, as DNA: TGCGCCAGCAGCTTGTATCCGGCGGAAAATCAGCCCCAGCATTTT.

This clone was detected only a few times. V and J are TRBV10-3 and TRBJ2-7; D uncertain. CDR3 length: 12 amino acids. The germline V gene encodes CDR1 ENHRY and CDR2 SYGVKD. V was cut by 10 bases and J by 4 bases, with 14 bases left in between. Here the CDR3 reads CATSEGVYEQYF. As DNA, the CDR3 is TGTGCCACCTCGGAAGGCGTATACGAGCAGTACTTC.

V gene TRBV9 combines with J gene TRBJ2-5; D may correspond to TRBD1 or TRBD2 (5 bases each). V was shortened by 0 bases and J by 9 bases, with 18 bases between the two germline ends. The germline gives CDR1 SGDLS, CDR2 YYNGEE. The CDR3 is 15 amino acids. The DNA of the CDR3 is TGTGCCAGCAGCGTAGGAGGGACCTCAGAAAAACCCCAGTACTTC. This gives the protein CASSVGGTSEKPQYF.

This chain joins TRBV4-1 and TRBJ1-4; no clear D gene. CDR1 is MGHRA and CDR2 is YSYEKL in the germline V gene. The CDR3 consists of 17 residues. The V gene lost 2 bases and the J gene lost 3 bases, with 16 bases spanning the gap. CDR3 region: CASSQRIQLLANEKLFF. The DNA of the CDR3 is TGCGCCAGCAGCCAACGGATCCAGCTTTTAGCTAATGAAAAACTGTTTTTT.

This sequence joins TRBV10-3 and TRBJ2-3; the match to TRBD2 covers 8 bases. The V gene's germline CDR1 is ENHRY and CDR2 SYGVKD. V lost 2 bases and J lost 5; bases outside the gene matches: 9. This CDR3 has 16 amino acids. CDR3 amino acids: CAISEPKREWGDTQYF. The CDR3 region has the DNA TGTGCCATCAGTGAGCCCAAGCGGGAGTGGGGAGATACGCAGTATTTT.

A remark on this clone: Other DNA variants within this sample encode the same CDR3. The rearrangement uses TRBV27 and TRBJ2-7, with D uncertain. V shed 2 bases and J shed 2 bases, with 7 bases lying between them. The CDR3 runs 13 residues. The germline gives CDR1 MNHEY, CDR2 SMNVEV (reference sequence). The CDR3: CASSLKGTYEQYF. In DNA, the CDR3 is TGTGCCAGCAGTTTAAAGGGCACCTACGAGCAGTACTTC.

The chain combines TRBV10-2 with TRBJ2-1, with 7 positions matching TRBD1. The length of the CDR3 is 15 residues. V shed 5 bases, J shed 0 bases, and the junction held 4 bases outside the gene matches. Looked up from germline, CDR1 is WSHSY and CDR2 is SAAADI. CDR3 bases: TGCGCCAGCAGTTTGACAGGGAGCTCCTACAATGAGCAGTTCTTC. Translated, it gives CASSLTGSSYNEQFF.

This chain joins TRBV6-1 and TRBJ2-7; D gene uncertain. V lost 0 bases, J lost 0 bases, and 9 bases lay in between. The germline gives CDR1 MNHNS, CDR2 SASEGT. The CDR3 contains 15 residues. The CDR3 DNA reads TGTGCCAGCAGTGAAGCCCACACCGACTCCTACGAGCAGTACTTC. Its translation: CASSEAHTDSYEQYF.

The chain combines TRBV13 with TRBJ2-3; 13 bases line up with TRBD2. This CDR3 has 15 amino acids. Per the germline V gene, CDR1 is PRHDT and CDR2 is FYEKMQ (reference sequence). The V segment lost 5 bases and the J segment 7 bases; nucleotides outside the gene matches: 6. CDR3 amino acids: CASSQTSGRLYTQYF. The CDR3 DNA is TGTGCCAGCAGCCAGACTAGCGGGAGGTTGTATACGCAGTATTTT.

The V and J genes are TRBV29-1 and TRBJ2-6, with 7 bases aligning to TRBD1. J gave up 0 bases and V 6 bases, and 8 bases lay outside the gene matches. This CDR3 has 16 residues. CDR1 is SQVTM and CDR2 is ANQGSEA in the germline V gene. The DNA for the CDR3 is TGCAGCGTGGGCCGGGACAGTAGCTCTGGGGCCAACGTCCTGACTTTC. It is translated as CSVGRDSSSGANVLTF.

V is TRBV7-2 and J is TRBJ2-7; TRBD2 might be the D (6 bases). Between the trimmed V and J ends, which lost 0 bases and 3 bases, there was a span of 15 bases. CDR1 and CDR2 from the germline V gene are SGHTA and FQGNSA. The CDR3 length is 16 residues. This CDR3 reads CASSLATGSRVYEQYF. The CDR3 coding sequence is TGTGCCAGCAGCTTAGCAACCGGGAGTCGGGTCTACGAGCAGTACTTC. Supplemented by reference TRBV7-2 and TRBJ2-7, the full variable domain reads GAGVSQSPSNKVTEKGKDVELRCDPISGHTALYWYRQSLGQGLEFLIYFQGNSAPDKSGLPSDRFSAERTGGSVSTLTIQRTQQEDSAVYLCASSLATGSRVYEQYFGPGTRLTVT.

This sequence joins TRBV6-5 and TRBJ1-5; D unresolved. V was cut by 8 bases and J by 5 bases, with 13 bases left in between. CDR3 length equals 13 residues. Germline lookup yields CDR1 MNHEY and CDR2 SVGAGI. The CDR3 sequence is CASGLSSYQPQHF. The CDR3 coding sequence is TGTGCCAGCGGACTCTCTTCCTATCAGCCCCAGCATTTT.

J is TRBJ2-5 and V is TRBV5-1; 8 nucleotides match TRBD2. CDR1 is SGHRS and CDR2 is YFSETQ in the germline V gene. The CDR3 is 16 residues long. The V and J ends lost 2 bases and 2 bases, in that order; junction bases with no gene match: 8. The CDR3 sequence: CASSFGREGYQETQYF. The CDR3 bases are TGCGCCAGCAGCTTCGGTCGGGAGGGTTATCAAGAGACCCAGTACTTC.

This chain connects TRBV6-6 to TRBJ2-7; D is uncertain. V was trimmed by 2 bases and J by 5 bases, leaving 10 bases between them. CDR1 is MNHNY, CDR2 SVGAGI, per germline (reference sequence). The CDR3 extends over 13 amino acids. CDR3 sequence reads: CASSYTPGDEQYF. The DNA for the CDR3 is TGTGCCAGCAGTTACACTCCTGGCGACGAGCAGTACTTC.

The chain is built from TRBV15 and TRBJ2-7; D remains ambiguous. Looked up from germline, CDR1 is LNHNV and CDR2 is YYDKDF (reference sequence). The CDR3 loop spans 15 amino acids. The V end lost 3 bases, the J end lost 4 bases, and 16 bases lay between the germline ends. CDR3 sequence: CATSSSIVPHYEQYF. DNA of the CDR3: TGTGCCACCAGCAGCTCAATAGTCCCCCATTACGAGCAGTACTTC.

V is TRBV5-5 and J is TRBJ1-2; D unclear. Trimming removed 4 bases from V and 1 base from J, with 11 bases in between. This CDR3 is 14 amino acids long. CDR1 is SGHKS, CDR2 YYEKEE, per germline (reference sequence). The CDR3 nucleotides are TGTGCCAGCAGCGCGGACGGTTATAACTATGGCTACACCTTC. Translated: CASSADGYNYGYTF.

The chain is built from TRBV6-5 and TRBJ2-7, with 14 bases identical to TRBD2. The CDR3 extends over 14 amino acids. V lost 7 bases and J lost 4; bases outside the gene matches: 3. Germline lookup yields CDR1 MNHEY and CDR2 SVGAGI. The CDR3 DNA reads as TGTGCCAGCACAGGGACTAGCGGGAGTTACGAGCAGTACTTC. Protein: CASTGTSGSYEQYF.